The 2 T cell receptor beta chains presented below share a single source sample, sequenced in a study of T cells after yellow fever vaccination. TCRdb reprocessed the 5' RACE reads via MiXCR and lists one record per CDR3 protein. Of more than 90,000 distinct CDR3 sequences listed, approximately 8.4% are singletons. This specimen consisted of CD8+ T cells sorted from PBMCs, obtained 45 days after the yellow fever booster vaccination. These receptors were obtained from a young man who received the YFV17D yellow fever vaccine.

This clonotype has a count of ten or more. The chain employs TRBV7-6 and TRBJ2-3; the D is unclear. CDR1 is SGHVS and CDR2 is FNYEAQ in the germline V gene. CDR3 length equals 13 residues. V was pared by 5 bases and J by 3 bases, with 9 bases between. CDR3 DNA: TGTGCCAGCAGCCGCCTAGGTACAGATACGCAGTATTTT. This translates into CASSRLGTDTQYF.

Ten or more counts support this clonotype. The chain carries TRBV4-3 and TRBJ2-7, with D hard to call. CDR1 LGHNA and CDR2 YSLEER come from the germline V gene. The CDR3 length is 14 residues. V was shortened by 1 base and J by 2 bases, with 9 bases between the two germline ends. Here the CDR3 DNA reads TGCGCCAGCAGCCAAGGGGTCGGGCCCTACGAGCAGTACTTC. Translating it yields CASSQGVGPYEQYF.